This entry is about one T cell receptor beta chain. The entry originates in a study of PD-1 blockade in mismatch repair-deficient tumors. Libraries were prepared by immunoSEQ multiplex PCR; TCRdb keeps only in-frame clonotypes and omits some of them. The sample lists 15,000 to 20,000 clones, 84% occurring once. Trimming cost V 5 bases and J 0 bases; bases outside gene matches: 8. The CDR3 is 16 residues long. CDR1 MDHEN and CDR2 SYDVKM come from the germline V gene. Mismatch repair deficiency was confirmed in all patients, by PCR or immunohistochemistry. Material: PBMCs, obtained less than 25 weeks after starting pembrolizumab. The chain combines TRBV28 with TRBJ2-5; 8 nucleotides line up with TRBD1. The sequence derives from an adult with mismatch repair-deficient cancer. For the CDR3, the DNA is TGTGCCAGCAGTGCACGACAGGGGAATTACCAAGAGACCCAGTACTTC. It translates to CASSARQGNYQETQYF.